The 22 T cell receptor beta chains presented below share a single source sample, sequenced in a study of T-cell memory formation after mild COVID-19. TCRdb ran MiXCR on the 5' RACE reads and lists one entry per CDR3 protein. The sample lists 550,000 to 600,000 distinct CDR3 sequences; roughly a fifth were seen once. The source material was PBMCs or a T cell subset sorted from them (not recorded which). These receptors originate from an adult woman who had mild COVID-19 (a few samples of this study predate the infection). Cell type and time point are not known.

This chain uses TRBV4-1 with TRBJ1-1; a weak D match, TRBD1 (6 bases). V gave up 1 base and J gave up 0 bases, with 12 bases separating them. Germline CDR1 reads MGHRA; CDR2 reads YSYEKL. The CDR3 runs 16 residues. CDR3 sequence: CASSQVVRGLNTEAFF. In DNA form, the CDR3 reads TGCGCCAGCAGCCAAGTGGTTAGGGGGTTGAACACTGAAGCTTTCTTT.

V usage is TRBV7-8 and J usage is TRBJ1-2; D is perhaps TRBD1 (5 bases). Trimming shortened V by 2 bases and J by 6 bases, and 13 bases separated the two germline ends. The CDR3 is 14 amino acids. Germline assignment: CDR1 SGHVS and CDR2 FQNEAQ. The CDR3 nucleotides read TGTGCCAGCAGCTTAACGCCTGGGGCGGATGGCTACACCTTC. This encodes CASSLTPGADGYTF.

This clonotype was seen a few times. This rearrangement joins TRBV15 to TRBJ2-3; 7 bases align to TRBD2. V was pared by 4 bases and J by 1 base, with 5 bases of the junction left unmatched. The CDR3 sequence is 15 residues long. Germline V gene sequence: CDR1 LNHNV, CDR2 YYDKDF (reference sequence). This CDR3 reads CATSKPTSGTDTQYF. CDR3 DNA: TGTGCCACCAGCAAACCCACTAGCGGCACAGATACGCAGTATTTT.

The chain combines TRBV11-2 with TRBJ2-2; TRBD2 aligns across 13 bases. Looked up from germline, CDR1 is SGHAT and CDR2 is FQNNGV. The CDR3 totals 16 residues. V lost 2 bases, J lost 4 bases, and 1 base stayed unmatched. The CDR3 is CASSLTSGRVTGELFF. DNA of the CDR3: TGTGCCAGCAGCTTAACTAGCGGGAGGGTCACCGGGGAGCTGTTTTTT.

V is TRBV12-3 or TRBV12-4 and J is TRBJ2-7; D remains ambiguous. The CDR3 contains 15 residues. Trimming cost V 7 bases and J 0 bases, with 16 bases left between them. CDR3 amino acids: CASTPPRASSYEQYF. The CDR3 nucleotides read TGTGCCAGCACCCCCCCCCGCGCTAGCTCCTACGAGCAGTACTTC.

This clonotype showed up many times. CDR3 DNA: TGTGCCAGCAGCTCTGGACTAGCGGGTTTCAATGAGCAGTTCTTC. Translation: CASSSGLAGFNEQFF. The V gene is TRBV7-3, the J gene TRBJ2-1, with 11 positions matching TRBD2. Germline loops: CDR1 SGHTA, CDR2 FQGTGA. This CDR3 comprises 15 residues. V lost 4 bases, J lost 6 bases, and 5 bases stayed unmatched.

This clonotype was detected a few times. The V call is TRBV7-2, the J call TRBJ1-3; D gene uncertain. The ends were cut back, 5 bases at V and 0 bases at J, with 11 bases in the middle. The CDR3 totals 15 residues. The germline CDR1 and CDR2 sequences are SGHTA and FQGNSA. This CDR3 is CASSPFGGSGNTIYF. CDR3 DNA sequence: TGTGCCAGCAGCCCTTTCGGAGGCTCTGGAAACACCATATATTTT.

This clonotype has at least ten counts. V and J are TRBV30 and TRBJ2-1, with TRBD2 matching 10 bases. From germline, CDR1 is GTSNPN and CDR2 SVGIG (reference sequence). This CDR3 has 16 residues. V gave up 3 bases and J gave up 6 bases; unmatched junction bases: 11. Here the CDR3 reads CAWRGQRGGLFNEQFF. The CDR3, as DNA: TGTGCCTGGAGGGGTCAGCGGGGGGGCCTGTTCAATGAGCAGTTCTTC.

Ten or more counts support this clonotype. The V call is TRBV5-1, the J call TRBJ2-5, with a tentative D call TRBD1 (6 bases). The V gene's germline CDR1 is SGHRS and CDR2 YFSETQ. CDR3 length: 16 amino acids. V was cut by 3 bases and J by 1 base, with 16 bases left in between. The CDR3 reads CASSYQAQGTQETQYF. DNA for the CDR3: TGCGCCAGCAGCTATCAGGCGCAGGGGACCCAAGAGACCCAGTACTTC.

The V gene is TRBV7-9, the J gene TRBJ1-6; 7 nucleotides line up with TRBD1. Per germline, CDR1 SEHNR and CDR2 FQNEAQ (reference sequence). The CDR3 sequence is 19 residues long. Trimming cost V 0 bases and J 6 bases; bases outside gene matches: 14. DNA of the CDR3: TGTGCCAGCAGCTTAGCGCGATTGGCAGGGACAGTAGTTAATTCACCCCTCCACTTT. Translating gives CASSLARLAGTVVNSPLHF.

CDR3 in amino acids: CASTQGLGEQYF. DNA for the CDR3: TGTGCCAGCACTCAGGGTTTGGGTGAGCAGTACTTC. The V and J genes are TRBV25-1 and TRBJ2-7, with D maybe TRBD1 (5 bases). Trimming removed 7 bases at V and 7 bases at J, with 14 bases between. The CDR3 covers 12 residues. CDR1 is MGHDK, CDR2 SYGVNS, per germline.

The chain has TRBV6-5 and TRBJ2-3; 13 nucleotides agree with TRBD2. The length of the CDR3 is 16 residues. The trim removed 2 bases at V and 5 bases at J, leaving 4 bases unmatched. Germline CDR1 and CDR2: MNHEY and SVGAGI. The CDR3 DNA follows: TGTGCCAGCAGTTACGGACTAGCGGGAGAGGGAGATACGCAGTATTTT. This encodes CASSYGLAGEGDTQYF.

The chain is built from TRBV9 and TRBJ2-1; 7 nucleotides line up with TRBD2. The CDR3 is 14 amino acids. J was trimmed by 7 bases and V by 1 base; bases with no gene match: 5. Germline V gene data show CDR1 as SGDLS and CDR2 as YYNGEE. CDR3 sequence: CASSVRAGRNEQFF. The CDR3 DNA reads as TGTGCCAGCAGCGTACGAGCGGGAAGGAATGAGCAGTTCTTC.

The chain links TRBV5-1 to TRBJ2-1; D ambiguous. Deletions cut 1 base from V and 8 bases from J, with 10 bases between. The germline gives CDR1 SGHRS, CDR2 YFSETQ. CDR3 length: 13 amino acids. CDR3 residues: CASSLNRGDEQFF. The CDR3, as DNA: TGCGCCAGCAGCTTGAATCGCGGCGATGAGCAGTTCTTC.

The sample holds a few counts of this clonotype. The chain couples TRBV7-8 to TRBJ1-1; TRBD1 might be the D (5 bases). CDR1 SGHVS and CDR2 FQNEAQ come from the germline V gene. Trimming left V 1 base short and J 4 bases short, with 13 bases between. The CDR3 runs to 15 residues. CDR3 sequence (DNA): TGTGCCAGCAGCTTAGTTCTAGGGGAGGCCACTGAAGCTTTCTTT. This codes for CASSLVLGEATEAFF.

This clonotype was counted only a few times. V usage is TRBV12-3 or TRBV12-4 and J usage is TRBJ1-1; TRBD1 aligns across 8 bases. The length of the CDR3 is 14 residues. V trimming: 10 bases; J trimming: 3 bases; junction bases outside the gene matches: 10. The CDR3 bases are TGTGCCACCACCGGTGACAGGGGATACACTGAAGCTTTCTTT. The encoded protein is CATTGDRGYTEAFF.

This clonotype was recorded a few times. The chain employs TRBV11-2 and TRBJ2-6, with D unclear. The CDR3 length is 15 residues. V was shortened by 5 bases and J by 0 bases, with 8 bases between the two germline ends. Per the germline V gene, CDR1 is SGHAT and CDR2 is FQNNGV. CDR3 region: CASSVRPSGANVLTF. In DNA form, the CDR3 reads TGTGCCAGCAGCGTCAGACCCTCTGGGGCCAACGTCCTGACTTTC. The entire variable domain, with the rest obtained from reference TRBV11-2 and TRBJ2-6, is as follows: EAGVAQSPRYKIIEKRQSVAFWCNPISGHATLYWYQQILGQGPKLLIQFQNNGVVDDSQLPKDRFSAERLKGVDSTLKIQPAKLEDSAVYLCASSVRPSGANVLTFGAGSRLTVL.

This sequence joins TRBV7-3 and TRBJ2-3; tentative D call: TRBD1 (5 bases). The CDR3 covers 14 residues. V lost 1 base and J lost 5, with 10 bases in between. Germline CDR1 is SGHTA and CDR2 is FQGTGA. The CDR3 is CASSLNQGGDTQYF. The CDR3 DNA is TGTGCCAGCAGCTTAAATCAGGGTGGAGATACGCAGTATTTT.

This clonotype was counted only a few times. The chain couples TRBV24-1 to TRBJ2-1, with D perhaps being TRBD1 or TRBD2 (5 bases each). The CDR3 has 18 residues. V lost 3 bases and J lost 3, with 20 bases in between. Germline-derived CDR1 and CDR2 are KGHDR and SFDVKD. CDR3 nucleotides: TGTGCCACCAGTGATGCCGCTTCCGGGACCCAAATCTACAATGAGCAGTTCTTC. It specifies CATSDAASGTQIYNEQFF.

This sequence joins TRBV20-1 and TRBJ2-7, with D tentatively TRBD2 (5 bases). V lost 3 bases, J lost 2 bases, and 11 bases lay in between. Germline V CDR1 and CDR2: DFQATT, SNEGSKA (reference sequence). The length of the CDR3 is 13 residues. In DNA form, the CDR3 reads TGCAGTGCTAGTCCCGGACTCGCCTACGAGCAGTACTTC. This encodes CSASPGLAYEQYF.

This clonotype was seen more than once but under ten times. CDR3 residues: CSARPYGLAGNSYEQYF. The CDR3 DNA reads as TGCAGTGCTAGACCCTATGGACTAGCGGGTAACTCCTACGAGCAGTACTTC. This rearrangement joins TRBV20-1 to TRBJ2-7; 11 bases agree with TRBD2. The CDR3 is made up of 17 amino acids. From germline, CDR1 is DFQATT and CDR2 SNEGSKA (reference sequence). J gave up 0 bases and V 2 bases, and 9 bases lay outside the gene matches.

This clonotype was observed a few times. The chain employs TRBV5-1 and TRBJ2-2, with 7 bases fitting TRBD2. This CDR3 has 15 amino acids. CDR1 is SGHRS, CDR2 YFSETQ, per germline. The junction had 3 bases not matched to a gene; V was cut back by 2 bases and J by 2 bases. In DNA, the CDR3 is TGCGCCAGCAGCTTACGACTAGCCAACACCGGGGAGCTGTTTTTT. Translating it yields CASSLRLANTGELFF. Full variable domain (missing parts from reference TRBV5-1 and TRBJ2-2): KAGVTQTPRYLIKTRGQQVTLSCSPISGHRSVSWYQQTPGQGLQFLFEYFSETQRNKGNFPGRFSGRQFSNSRSEMNVSTLELGDSALYLCASSLRLANTGELFFGEGSRLTVL.